A selection of T cell receptor beta chains follows, all from one sample in a study of CD8+CD57+ T cells in acquired aplastic anemia. From the reads, TCRdb called clonotypes with MiXCR, one entry per CDR3 protein. The data contain about 160,000 distinct CDR3 sequences, around half of them seen just once; the ten biggest clones take up roughly 2.8%. The sequenced material came from sorted CD4+, CD8+, or CD8+CD57+ T cells (not recorded which) from PBMCs. These receptors were collected from a human donor with aplastic anemia. CDR3s include the opening cysteine and the closing phenylalanine or tryptophan. The D gene is left open where the match is weak. Rows give clone size only sometimes, using once, few, many, or a class for an expanded clone.

j_gene: TRBJ1-2; abundance: many; v_gene: TRBV19; d_gene: TRBD1; CDR3nt: TGTGCCAGTAGTAGCGGGACAGCTAACTATGGCTACACCTTC; CDR3aa: CASSSGTANYGYTF
j_gene: TRBJ2-3; abundance: many; v_gene: TRBV11-2; d_gene: .; CDR3nt: TGTGCCAGCAGCTTAGTGGGCAGCAGCACAGATACGCAGTATTTT; CDR3aa: CASSLVGSSTDTQYF
j_gene: TRBJ2-7; abundance: many; v_gene: TRBV10-3; d_gene: TRBD1; CDR3nt: TGTGCCACCCAGACGGGACAGCTAAACTCCTACGAGCAGTACTTC; CDR3aa: CATQTGQLNSYEQYF
j_gene: TRBJ2-7; abundance: .; v_gene: TRBV2; d_gene: TRBD1; CDR3nt: TGTGCCAGCAGTGAGGTGGGCACAGGGGGTCACGAGCAGTACTTC; CDR3aa: CASSEVGTGGHEQYF
j_gene: TRBJ1-5; abundance: many; v_gene: TRBV2; d_gene: .; CDR3nt: TGTGCCAGCACCGGGGCCCAAAATCAGCCCCAGCATTTT; CDR3aa: CASTGAQNQPQHF
j_gene: TRBJ2-1; abundance: .; v_gene: TRBV12-3/TRBV12-4; d_gene: .; CDR3nt: TGTGCCAGCAGTTTATGGGGGAGCTACAATGAGCAGTTCTTC; CDR3aa: CASSLWGSYNEQFF
j_gene: TRBJ1-3; abundance: .; v_gene: TRBV7-2; d_gene: .; CDR3nt: TGTGCCAGCAGCGGCGGAAACACCAAATATTTC; CDR3aa: CASSGGNTKYF
j_gene: TRBJ1-3; abundance: .; v_gene: TRBV9; d_gene: .; CDR3nt: TGTGCCAGCAGCGTACAGGACACCATATATTTT; CDR3aa: CASSVQDTIYF
j_gene: TRBJ1-2; abundance: .; v_gene: TRBV7-9; d_gene: .; CDR3nt: TGTGCCAGCAGCTTACAGGGTAGCTATGGCTACACCTTC; CDR3aa: CASSLQGSYGYTF
j_gene: TRBJ2-7; abundance: once; v_gene: TRBV10-3; d_gene: .; CDR3nt: TGTGCCATCAGTGAGTCACAGGAGCAGCTCTACGAGCAGTACTTC; CDR3aa: CAISESQEQLYEQYF
j_gene: TRBJ1-2; abundance: many; v_gene: TRBV19; d_gene: .; CDR3nt: TGTGCCAGTAGTAAGACGGGAATCGGGCGCTACACCTTC; CDR3aa: CASSKTGIGRYTF
j_gene: TRBJ2-1; abundance: many; v_gene: TRBV7-9; d_gene: .; CDR3nt: TGTGCCAGCAGCTCCTACCTGAGCTCCTACAATGAGCAGTTCTTC; CDR3aa: CASSSYLSSYNEQFF
j_gene: TRBJ2-7; abundance: .; v_gene: TRBV10-3; d_gene: TRBD1; CDR3nt: TGTGCCATCAGTCCAACCGGGACAGGGGGCGCCGAGCAGTACTTC; CDR3aa: CAISPTGTGGAEQYF
j_gene: TRBJ1-1; abundance: .; v_gene: TRBV29-1; d_gene: TRBD1; CDR3nt: TGCAGCGTTGACGGGGTAGGGACAGAAGACTTGGGAACTGAAGCTTTCTTT; CDR3aa: CSVDGVGTEDLGTEAFF
j_gene: TRBJ2-1; abundance: many; v_gene: TRBV20-1; d_gene: .; CDR3nt: TGCAGTGGTCTGTCTGGAGTTAAGGTCAATGAGCAGTTCTTC; CDR3aa: CSGLSGVKVNEQFF
j_gene: TRBJ2-7; abundance: .; v_gene: TRBV7-6; d_gene: TRBD2; CDR3nt: TGTGCCAGCAGCTTAGGCTTGATTAGCGGGAGGTACGAGCAGTACTTC; CDR3aa: CASSLGLISGRYEQYF